This T cell receptor beta chain was retrieved from a study of beta chain features in type 1 diabetes. Study-level findings and limits: All four CD4+ subsets from Type 1 diabetes patients carried moderately but significantly shorter TCRB CDR3s. In type 1 diabetes patients, VDJ junctions had fewer insertions; deletions at these junctions were more frequent.

In its sample, this clone was seen a few times. The antigen is not known. The whole isolated RNA underwent reverse transcription, so sequencing captured expressed TCRB transcripts. TCRdb's copy holds only in-frame clones and misses some; the assay was immunoSEQ multiplex PCR. In the table there are fewer than 150,000 clones, around 7% of which are singletons. The sequence came from a woman in her 30s in good health. What was sequenced was central memory CD4+ T cells from blood.

Written as DNA, the CDR3 is TGTGCTAGCGGCCACAATGAGCAGTTCTTC. Translation: CASGHNEQFF. The chain is built from TRBV30 and TRBJ2-1; tentative D call: TRBD2 (6 bases). CDR3 length: 10 residues. Germline CDR1 is GTSNPN and CDR2 is SVGIG (reference sequence). Based on the CDR3 plus reference TRBV30 and TRBJ2-1, the full variable domain is SQTIHQWPATLVQPVGSPLSLECTVEGTSNPNLYWYRQAAGRGLQLLFYSVGIGQISSEVPQNLSASRPQDRQFILSSKKLLLSDSGFYLCASGHNEQFFGPGTRLTVL.